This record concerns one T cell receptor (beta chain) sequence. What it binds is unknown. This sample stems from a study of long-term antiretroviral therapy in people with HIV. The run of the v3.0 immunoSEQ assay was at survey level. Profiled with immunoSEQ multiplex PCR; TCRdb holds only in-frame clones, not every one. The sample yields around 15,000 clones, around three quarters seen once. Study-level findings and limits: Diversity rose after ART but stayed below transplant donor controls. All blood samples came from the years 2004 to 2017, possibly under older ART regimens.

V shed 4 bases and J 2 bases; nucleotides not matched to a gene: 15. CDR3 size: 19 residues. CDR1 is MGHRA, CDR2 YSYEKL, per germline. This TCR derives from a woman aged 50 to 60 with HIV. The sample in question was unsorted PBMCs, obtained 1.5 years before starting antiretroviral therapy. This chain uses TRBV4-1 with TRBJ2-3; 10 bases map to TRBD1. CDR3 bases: TGCGCCAGCAGCCTAACCCTTAGGGGGGGACAGGGGACCACAGATACGCAGTATTTT. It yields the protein CASSLTLRGGQGTTDTQYF.